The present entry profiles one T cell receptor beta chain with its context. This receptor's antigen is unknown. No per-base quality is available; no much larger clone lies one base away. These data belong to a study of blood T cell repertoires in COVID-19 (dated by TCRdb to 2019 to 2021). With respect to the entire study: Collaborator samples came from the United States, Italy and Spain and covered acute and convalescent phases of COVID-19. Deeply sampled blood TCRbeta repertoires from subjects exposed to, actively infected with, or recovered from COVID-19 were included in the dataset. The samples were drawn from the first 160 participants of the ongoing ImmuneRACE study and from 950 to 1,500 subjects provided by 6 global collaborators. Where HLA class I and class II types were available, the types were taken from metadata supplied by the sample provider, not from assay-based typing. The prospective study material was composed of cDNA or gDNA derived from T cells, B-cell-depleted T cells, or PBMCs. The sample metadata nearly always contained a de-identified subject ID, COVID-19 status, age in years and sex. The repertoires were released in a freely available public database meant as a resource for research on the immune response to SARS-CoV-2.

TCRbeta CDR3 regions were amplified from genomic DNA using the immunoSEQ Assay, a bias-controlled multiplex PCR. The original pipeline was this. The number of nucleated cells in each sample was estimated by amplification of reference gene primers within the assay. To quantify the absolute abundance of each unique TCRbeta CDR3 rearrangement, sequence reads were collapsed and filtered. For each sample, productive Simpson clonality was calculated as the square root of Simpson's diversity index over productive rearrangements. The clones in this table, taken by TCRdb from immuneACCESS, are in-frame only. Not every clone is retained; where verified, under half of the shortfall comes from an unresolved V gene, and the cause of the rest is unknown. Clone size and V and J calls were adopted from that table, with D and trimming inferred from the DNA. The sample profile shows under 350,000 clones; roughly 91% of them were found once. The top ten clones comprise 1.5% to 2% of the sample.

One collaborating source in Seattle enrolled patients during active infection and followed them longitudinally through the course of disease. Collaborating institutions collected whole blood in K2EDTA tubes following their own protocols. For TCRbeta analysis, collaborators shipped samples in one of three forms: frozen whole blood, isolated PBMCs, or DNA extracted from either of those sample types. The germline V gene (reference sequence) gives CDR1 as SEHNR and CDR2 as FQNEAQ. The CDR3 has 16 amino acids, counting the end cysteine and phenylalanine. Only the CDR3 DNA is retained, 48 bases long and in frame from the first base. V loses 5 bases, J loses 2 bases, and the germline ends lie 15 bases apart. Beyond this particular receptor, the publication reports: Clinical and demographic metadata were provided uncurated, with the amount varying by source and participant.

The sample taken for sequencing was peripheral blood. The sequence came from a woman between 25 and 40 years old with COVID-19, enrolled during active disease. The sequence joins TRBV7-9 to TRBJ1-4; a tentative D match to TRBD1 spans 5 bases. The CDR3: CASSHSRAGTNEKLFF. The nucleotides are TGTGCCAGCAGCCACTCCAGGGCAGGGACTAATGAAAAACTGTTTTTT.